The 23 T cell receptor beta chains presented below share a single source sample, sequenced in a study of blood T cell repertoires in COVID-19. Method: immunoSEQ multiplex PCR; TCRdb's copy keeps in-frame clones and lacks some. The data show about 310,000 clones, nearly 90% seen once. The sequencing input was peripheral blood. The origin of the receptors is a woman between 40 and 55 years old with COVID-19, enrolled during active disease.

This clone was detected a few times. The chain has TRBV6-5 and TRBJ1-2; D may be TRBD1 (5 bases). With 6 bases removed from V and 6 bases from J, the gap between germline ends came to 17 bases. Germline loops: CDR1 MNHEY, CDR2 SVGAGI. The CDR3 totals 14 residues. The CDR3: CASRGVGRDNGYTF. DNA of the CDR3: TGTGCCAGCAGGGGCGTTGGCAGGGATAATGGCTACACCTTC.

The rearrangement joins TRBV2 to TRBJ1-6; 7 bases map to TRBD1. The CDR3 is 14 residues long. Trimming removed 6 bases from V and 6 bases from J; junction bases left unmatched: 5. Per germline, CDR1 SNHLY and CDR2 FYNNEI. DNA of the CDR3: TGTGCCAGCAGGCGGGACAGCCGTAATTCACCCCTCCACTTT. As protein: CASRRDSRNSPLHF.

The chain uses TRBV7-8 and TRBJ2-2, with D maybe TRBD2 (5 bases). V dropped 8 bases and J dropped 0 bases, with 7 bases sitting between them. The CDR3 has 13 amino acids. The germline V gene has CDR1 SGHVS and CDR2 FQNEAQ. CDR3 bases: TGTGCCAGCGGAGGTCCGAACACCGGGGAGCTGTTTTTT. Translating it yields CASGGPNTGELFF.

The rearrangement joins TRBV7-2 to TRBJ1-2; 7 nucleotides line up with TRBD1. V shed 5 bases, J shed 4 bases, and the junction held 19 bases outside the gene matches. Germline V gene sequence: CDR1 SGHTA, CDR2 FQGNSA. The CDR3 is made up of 18 amino acids. The CDR3 region is CASSPISGTVSGPYGYTF. The CDR3 nucleotides are TGTGCCAGCAGCCCAATTTCCGGGACAGTGTCGGGTCCCTATGGCTACACCTTC.

V gene TRBV6-5 combines with J gene TRBJ1-6; D uncertain. The germline gives CDR1 MNHEY, CDR2 SVGAGI. The CDR3 contains 14 residues. V was clipped by 2 bases and J by 8 bases, with 10 bases between them. CDR3 sequence: CASSYDKRHSPLHF. The CDR3 region has the DNA TGTGCCAGCAGTTACGACAAAAGACATTCACCCCTCCACTTT.

CDR3 in DNA: TGTGCCACCAGTGATCGGACAGGGGGCGCGGCAGATACGCAGTATTTT. Its protein is CATSDRTGGAADTQYF. The chain uses TRBV24-1 and TRBJ2-3; 11 nucleotides agree with TRBD1. The germline V gene encodes CDR1 KGHDR and CDR2 SFDVKD. Trimming removed 3 bases from V and 4 bases from J; junction bases left unmatched: 5. The length of the CDR3 is 16 residues.

The chain carries TRBV24-1 and TRBJ1-2, with TRBD1 as a possible D gene (5 bases). V dropped 9 bases and J dropped 8 bases, with 18 bases sitting between them. CDR3 length equals 13 residues. CDR1 and CDR2 (germline): KGHDR, SFDVKD. CDR3 protein: CATGRDQNSGYTF. CDR3 sequence (DNA): TGTGCCACCGGGAGGGACCAAAACTCCGGCTACACCTTC.

This chain joins TRBV28 and TRBJ2-1; D may be TRBD2 (6 bases). The germline CDR1 and CDR2 sequences are MDHEN and SYDVKM. This CDR3 is 13 amino acids long. V was trimmed by 5 bases and J by 4 bases, leaving 9 bases between them. The CDR3 protein is CASSQAGYNEQFF. CDR3 in DNA: TGTGCCAGCAGTCAAGCGGGTTACAATGAGCAGTTCTTC. The whole variable domain, filled in from reference TRBV28 and TRBJ2-1, reads DVKVTQSSRYLVKRTGEKVFLECVQDMDHENMFWYRQDPGLGLRLIYFSYDVKMKEKGDIPEGYSVSREKKERFSLILESASTNQTSMYLCASSQAGYNEQFFGPGTRLTVL.

The genes are TRBV4-1 and TRBJ1-1, with TRBD1 as a possible D gene (6 bases). Trimming stripped 3 bases from V and 1 base from J, with 15 bases between. The germline gives CDR1 MGHRA, CDR2 YSYEKL. The CDR3 runs 16 residues. CDR3: CASSHNQRTANTEAFF. The CDR3 coding sequence is TGCGCCAGCAGCCACAATCAACGGACAGCGAACACTGAAGCTTTCTTT.

This clone was counted only a few times. The rearrangement uses TRBV27 and TRBJ1-1; D call uncertain. Trimming pared 5 bases from V and 5 bases from J, leaving 18 bases between. This CDR3 has 15 residues. CDR1 MNHEY and CDR2 SMNVEV come from the germline V gene (reference sequence). CDR3 protein: CASSVLSTSRTEAFF. The CDR3 DNA sequence: TGTGCCAGCAGTGTTTTGAGTACCTCGAGGACTGAAGCTTTCTTT.

CDR3 DNA: TGTGCCAGCAGTTCAACGACAGGGGGCGACTATGGCTACACCTTC. It encodes CASSSTTGGDYGYTF. The J gene is TRBJ1-2, the V gene TRBV27, with 10 bases identical to TRBD1. V lost 4 bases to trimming and J lost 3 bases; unmatched junction nucleotides: 5. The CDR3 consists of 15 residues. Germline assignment: CDR1 MNHEY and CDR2 SMNVEV (reference sequence).

J is TRBJ1-1 and V is TRBV28, with 7 nucleotides matching TRBD1. Germline CDR1 reads MDHEN; CDR2 reads SYDVKM. The CDR3 is 15 amino acids. V trimming: 0 bases; J trimming: 1 base; junction bases outside the gene matches: 2. The CDR3 spells CASSLWGQQNTEAFF. The CDR3, as DNA: TGTGCCAGCAGTTTATGGGGACAGCAGAACACTGAAGCTTTCTTT.

The rearrangement joins TRBV5-1 to TRBJ1-1, with 7 bases that match TRBD1. CDR1 is SGHRS, CDR2 YFSETQ, per germline. The J segment lost 1 base and the V segment lost 3 bases, leaving 6 bases of the junction unmatched. The CDR3 is 15 amino acids. CDR3 sequence: CASSSTGLGNTEAFF. The CDR3 DNA sequence: TGCGCCAGCAGCTCGACAGGGTTAGGGAACACTGAAGCTTTCTTT. Full variable domain (rest looked up from reference TRBV5-1 and TRBJ1-1): KAGVTQTPRYLIKTRGQQVTLSCSPISGHRSVSWYQQTPGQGLQFLFEYFSETQRNKGNFPGRFSGRQFSNSRSEMNVSTLELGDSALYLCASSSTGLGNTEAFFGQGTRLTVV.

The CDR3 DNA reads as TGTGCCAGCAGAGAGGGTACCTCCTCCTACAATGAGCAGTTCTTC. This gives the protein CASREGTSSYNEQFF. V gene TRBV25-1 combines with J gene TRBJ2-1; possible D gene TRBD2, 5 bases. V was trimmed by 6 bases and J by 0 bases, leaving 12 bases between them. CDR3 size: 15 residues. The V gene's germline CDR1 is MGHDK and CDR2 SYGVNS. Supplemented by reference TRBV25-1 and TRBJ2-1, the full variable domain reads EADIYQTPRYLVIGTGKKITLECSQTMGHDKMYWYQQDPGMELHLIHYSYGVNSTEKGDLSSESTVSRIRTEHFPLTLESARPSHTSQYLCASREGTSSYNEQFFGPGTRLTVL.

The J gene is TRBJ2-7, the V gene TRBV30; tentative D call: TRBD1 (6 bases). The CDR3 is 14 amino acids. Germline-derived CDR1 and CDR2 are GTSNPN and SVGIG (reference sequence). V lost 1 base to trimming and J lost 5 bases, with 15 bases between them. The CDR3 spells CAWSDTGKFDEQYF. In DNA form, the CDR3 reads TGTGCCTGGAGTGATACAGGGAAGTTTGACGAGCAGTACTTC. Looking up the rest from reference TRBV30 and TRBJ2-7 gives the full variable domain: SQTIHQWPATLVQPVGSPLSLECTVEGTSNPNLYWYRQAAGRGLQLLFYSVGIGQISSEVPQNLSASRPQDRQFILSSKKLLLSDSGFYLCAWSDTGKFDEQYFGPGTRLTVT.

The chain is built from TRBV10-1 and TRBJ1-4, with D hard to call. The germline CDR1 and CDR2 sequences are WNHNN and SYGVQD (reference sequence). The CDR3 length is 12 residues. V shed 8 bases and J shed 5 bases, with 9 bases lying between them. This CDR3 reads CASGQMNEKLFF. The CDR3 nucleotides read TGCGCCAGCGGGCAGATGAATGAAAAACTGTTTTTT.

The rearrangement joins TRBV27 to TRBJ2-6; weak D call: TRBD2 (5 bases). From germline, CDR1 is MNHEY and CDR2 SMNVEV (reference sequence). This CDR3 contains 18 residues. V dropped 3 bases and J dropped 4 bases, with 19 bases sitting between them. The CDR3, as DNA: TGTGCCAGCAGTTTGGCGGGCGGACTTCTCCTCGGGGCCAACGTCCTGACTTTC. This encodes CASSLAGGLLLGANVLTF. The whole variable domain, filled in from reference TRBV27 and TRBJ2-6, reads EAQVTQNPRYLITVTGKKLTVTCSQNMNHEYMSWYRQDPGLGLRQIYYSMNVEVTDKGDVPEGYKVSRKEKRNFPLILESPSPNQTSLYFCASSLAGGLLLGANVLTFGAGSRLTVL.

The chain employs TRBV7-9 and TRBJ1-6, with D hard to call. Per germline, CDR1 SEHNR and CDR2 FQNEAQ (reference sequence). This CDR3 contains 12 residues. V gave up 6 bases and J gave up 12 bases, with 12 bases separating them. For the CDR3, the DNA is TGTGCCAGCAGAATATCCGGGGAACCCCTCCACTTT. It is translated as CASRISGEPLHF.

The CDR3 nucleotides read TGTGCCAGTAGTACCACCCGGGCGGGTAGCAATCAGCCCCAGCATTTT. As protein: CASSTTRAGSNQPQHF. The chain employs TRBV19 and TRBJ1-5; no firm D call. The CDR3 runs to 16 residues. V was pared by 4 bases and J by 0 bases, with 13 bases between. Germline V gene sequence: CDR1 LNHDA, CDR2 SQIVND (reference sequence).

CDR3 nucleotides: TGTGCCAGCAGCCAAGATGTGGGAGGGACACTAAAGGACAAAAACATTCAGTACTTC. This encodes CASSQDVGGTLKDKNIQYF. The chain carries TRBV3-1 (or the pseudogene TRBV3-2) and TRBJ2-4, with a tentative D call TRBD2 (7 bases). CDR1 LGHDT and CDR2 YNNKEL come from the germline V gene (reference sequence). CDR3 length: 19 residues. V was shortened by 0 bases and J by 3 bases, with 21 bases between the two germline ends.

This rearrangement joins TRBV7-9 to TRBJ2-5; 8 positions agree with TRBD1. With 4 bases clipped from V and 1 base from J, the junction kept 5 bases outside the gene matches. This CDR3 contains 15 residues. CDR1 and CDR2 from the germline V gene are SEHNR and FQNEAQ (reference sequence). CDR3 DNA sequence: TGTGCCAGCAGCTGGCGGGACAGGATCCAAGAGACCCAGTACTTC. Amino acids: CASSWRDRIQETQYF.

The V and J genes are TRBV7-2 and TRBJ2-7; D might be TRBD2 (7 bases). Trimming stripped 2 bases from V and 6 bases from J, with 14 bases between. The CDR3 spans 14 residues. Germline V gene data show CDR1 as SGHTA and CDR2 as FQGNSA. Here the CDR3 DNA reads TGTGCCAGCAGCTTAACGGGGGGCCACCTCGAGCAGTACTTC. Its protein is CASSLTGGHLEQYF.

The chain recombines TRBV6-6 with TRBJ1-5; no clear D. The V end lost 0 bases, the J end lost 1 base, and 4 bases lay between the germline ends. The germline V gene has CDR1 MNHNY and CDR2 SVGAGI (reference sequence). CDR3 size: 14 residues. The CDR3 sequence is CASSYSGSNQPQHF. The CDR3 DNA is TGTGCCAGCAGTTACTCGGGCAGCAATCAGCCCCAGCATTTT.